This T cell receptor beta chain was observed in a study of blood T cell repertoires in COVID-19. Study as a whole: The samples span acute and convalescent COVID-19 from the United States, Italy and Spain.

Germline V gene lookup returns CDR1 ENHRY and CDR2 SYGVKD. The V segment lost 2 bases and the J segment 4 bases; nucleotides outside the gene matches: 6. The CDR3 has 17 amino acids. Libraries were prepared by immunoSEQ multiplex PCR; TCRdb keeps only in-frame clonotypes and omits some of them. The table records hundreds of thousands of clones, more than 80% of them present only once. Material: peripheral blood. The sequence derives from a woman in her 30s with COVID-19, enrolled during active disease. The chain is built from TRBV10-3 and TRBJ2-2, with 11 bases that match TRBD2. The CDR3, as DNA: TGTGCCATCAGTGAGGGCACTAGCGGGGGAGCCACCGGGGAGCTGTTTTTT. Translation gives CAISEGTSGGATGELFF.